These T cell receptor beta chains were read from a single sample in a study of shared clonotypes between healthy human individuals. Sequencing used immunoSEQ multiplex PCR; TCRdb keeps in-frame clones, though not all of them. This table has some 550,000 clones, approximately 97% appearing once. The sample was naive CD4+ T cells sorted from blood. These receptors all stem from a woman aged 30 to 39 in good health. Each CDR3 is given with its conserved first and last residue. The D gene is left open where the match is weak. Clone size is given for some rows only: seen once, a few or many times, or a class if the clone is expanded.

clone_size	d_call	j_call	v_call	cdr3_nt	cdr3_aa
-	-	TRBJ2-7	TRBV29-1	TGCAGCGTTGAAGGACCATCTGGCGGCTACGAGCAGTACTTC	CSVEGPSGGYEQYF
-	-	TRBJ2-5	TRBV18	TGTGCCAGCTCAGCTAAGAACCAAGAGACCCAGTACTTC	CASSAKNQETQYF
-	-	TRBJ1-1	TRBV28	TGTGCCAGCAGGGTAGGGGGGACCCGGGGTCCAAAAGCTTTCTTT	CASRVGGTRGPKAFF
-	-	TRBJ2-3	TRBV5-1	TGCGCCAGCAGCTTGACGGGTTCATCGTGGGAAGGGGATACGCAGTATTTT	CASSLTGSSWEGDTQYF
-	TRBD1	TRBJ2-7	TRBV5-4	TGTGCCAGCAGCCCCAAGGGGACAGGGGGCCTCGAGCAGTACTTC	CASSPKGTGGLEQYF
once	-	TRBJ2-2	TRBV5-8	TGTGCCAGCAGCTTGGCCAATCCCATCGCGTCTGCCGGGGAGCTGTTTTTT	CASSLANPIASAGELFF
-	-	TRBJ2-7	TRBV6-1	TGTGCCAGCAGTTCATCAGGATTACCCGGATACGAGCAGTACTTC	CASSSSGLPGYEQYF
-	TRBD2	TRBJ2-3	TRBV28	TGTGCCAGCAGCCCAGGGCAGGCGGGAGCGGGAGATACGCAGTATTTT	CASSPGQAGAGDTQYF
-	TRBD2	TRBJ2-3	TRBV6-5	TGTGCCAGCAGAGCGACTAGCGGATTAACAGATACGCAGTATTTT	CASRATSGLTDTQYF
-	-	TRBJ2-1	TRBV5-1	TGCGCCAGCAGGGGCCCTAGGGACAATGAGCAGTTCTTC	CASRGPRDNEQFF
-	-	TRBJ2-3	TRBV11-2	TGTGCCAGCAGCTTATATCTGGCAGGCGCAGATACGCAGTATTTT	CASSLYLAGADTQYF
-	-	TRBJ1-1	TRBV15	TGTGCCACCAGCGGCAGGGGTGGGACTGAAGCTTTCTTT	CATSGRGGTEAFF
-	TRBD1	TRBJ1-4	TRBV2	TGTGCCAGCAGTGCGAACTTAGGACAGGGTAGAGAAAAACTGTTTTTT	CASSANLGQGREKLFF
-	-	TRBJ2-2	TRBV7-3	TGTGCCAGCAGCTTATCGACCTTAGCTACCGGGGAGCTGTTTTTT	CASSLSTLATGELFF
-	-	TRBJ2-7	TRBV28	TGTGCCAGCATAGGTACACGCTCATTCTACGAGCAGTACTTC	CASIGTRSFYEQYF
-	TRBD2	TRBJ2-1	TRBV5-1	TGCGCCAGCGCCTCGGGAGGTTACTCCTACAATGAGCAGTTCTTC	CASASGGYSYNEQFF
-	TRBD1	TRBJ1-5	TRBV18	TGTGCCAGCTCACCCGAGACAGGGAACAATCAGCCCCAGCATTTT	CASSPETGNNQPQHF
-	-	TRBJ1-2	TRBV7-2	TGTGCCAGCAAAAAGGGAGGAGGATCTTCTCTGGGTGGCTACACCTTC	CASKKGGGSSLGGYTF
-	TRBD2	TRBJ2-7	TRBV18	TGTGCCAGCTCACCTCCGGATAGCGGGAGATTCATATCAGGCGAGCAGTACTTC	CASSPPDSGRFISGEQYF
-	-	TRBJ1-1	TRBV28	TGTGCCAGCAGCCGTATGAACACTGAAGCTTTCTTT	CASSRMNTEAFF
-	TRBD2	TRBJ2-7	TRBV27	TGTGCCAGCAGTTCGGTTGCAAGGACTAGCAGACCCTACGAGCAGTACTTC	CASSSVARTSRPYEQYF
-	-	TRBJ2-2	TRBV6-5	TGTGCCAGCAGTCCACAAGGGTTTGACACCGGGGAGCTGTTTTTT	CASSPQGFDTGELFF
-	-	TRBJ2-2	TRBV5-1	TGCGCCAGCAGCTTGAACCCAGCGCCTAACACCGGGGAGCTGTTTTTT	CASSLNPAPNTGELFF
-	TRBD1	TRBJ1-5	TRBV6-5	TGTGCCAGCAGTGCGACAGGGGGAGGTCAGCCCCAGCATTTT	CASSATGGGQPQHF
-	-	TRBJ1-1	TRBV18	TGTGCCAGCTCCCCAGACACTGAAGCTTTCTTT	CASSPDTEAFF
-	-	TRBJ2-7	TRBV11-2	TGTGCCAGCAGCTTAGACTACCTAGTGCCAGCCTACGAGCAGTACTTC	CASSLDYLVPAYEQYF
-	-	TRBJ1-2	TRBV28	TGTGCCAGCAGTCAGAACTATGGCTACACCTTC	CASSQNYGYTF
-	-	TRBJ2-1	TRBV5-1	TGCGCCAGCAGCTTGAATCGCAGGAGCTCCTACAATGAGCAGTTCTTC	CASSLNRRSSYNEQFF
once	-	TRBJ1-2	TRBV25-1	TGTGCCAGCGGAGATACCGGGACCCTATATGGCTACACCTTC	CASGDTGTLYGYTF
-	TRBD2	TRBJ2-1	TRBV4-1	TGCGCCAGCAGCCAAGGTCGACTAGCGGCCGCCTCCTACAATGAGCAGTTCTTC	CASSQGRLAAASYNEQFF
once	TRBD1	TRBJ1-4	TRBV5-4	TGTGCCAGCAGCCCGGACAGGGGAAGTGAAAAACTGTTTTTT	CASSPDRGSEKLFF
-	-	TRBJ2-7	TRBV7-2	TGTGCCAGCAGTTTGGACCAGGGGCTGAACTCCTACGAGCAGTACTTC	CASSLDQGLNSYEQYF
-	TRBD2	TRBJ2-7	TRBV29-1	TGCAGCGTTACGGGACTAGCGGGAGGTTTCTACGAGCAGTACTTC	CSVTGLAGGFYEQYF
-	-	TRBJ1-5	TRBV30	TGTGCGTCAGGACGGACTAATCAGCCCCAGCATTTT	CASGRTNQPQHF
-	TRBD1	TRBJ2-7	TRBV5-1	TGCGCCAGCAGCCCGGGACAGCACCGCTCCTACGAGCAGTACTTC	CASSPGQHRSYEQYF
-	TRBD1	TRBJ2-3	TRBV28	TGTGCCAGCAGTGGACAGGGACTCACAGATACGCAGTATTTT	CASSGQGLTDTQYF